This T cell receptor beta chain was sequenced in a study of cytomegalovirus exposure and HLA in healthy donors (TCRdb year 2017). Some background on the complete study: An earlier analysis of around 600 of the donors reported approximately 290 Gb of sequence data and 117 million unique TCR beta sequences from about 179 million T cells. HLA typing covered class I and class II loci at four-digit resolution. Among a few hundred genotyped donors of the cohort, an average of approximately 230,000 unique TCR beta nucleotide sequences were sequenced per donor, roughly 20% of them non-productive. To predict cytomegalovirus infection status, the study brought together high-throughput TCR immunosequencing, statistical association of individual TCRs with disease status, and machine learning. The number of typed donors differed by locus: about 620-640 for A, B, C, DRB1 and DQB1; 522 for DQA1; approximately 600 for DPA1; and around 490 for DPB1. All discovery cohort repertoires had been generated using a single sequencing platform. The study profiled the T cell repertoires of 500 to 800 subjects by immunosequencing and related them to cytomegalovirus serostatus. A later genetic analysis took genome-wide SNP genotypes for about three fifths of the 666 donors and used that subset as a discovery cohort. Donor age, sex, ethnicity and CMV serostatus were collected together with the repertoire data. The study aimed to test whether signatures of past pathogen exposure could be identified by cataloging public T cell receptors. Rather than using new phenotypic data, the later analysis identified candidate immune exposures from TCR beta sequences and from how often those sequences occurred across donors. An early release covering more than 500 HLA-typed donors comprised around 300 gigabases of sequencing data and approximately 85 million unique TCR sequences. To decide whether each TCR beta V gene segment behaved as functional or pseudogenic, an earlier analysis of over 500 of the donors relied on high-throughput TCR beta sequencing. In a later analysis, previously published TCR beta repertoires from roughly 710 donors were re-analyzed and high-resolution HLA genotyping was added so that TCR occurrence patterns could be studied. Of the 300 to 450 genotyped donors, 70% to 90% were placed in the genetic ancestry cluster associated with self-reported Caucasian donors. A handful of DR-DQ haplotypes were handled as single units for association and clustering because linkage in the cohort was strong. Along with the approximately 700-subject first cohort, a separate validation cohort of roughly 110 different subjects was used. The investigation overall reported the following: Several of the top co-occurrence clusters appeared to be linked to parvovirus B19, influenza, CMV and Epstein-Barr virus, according to a later analysis. Across donors, most TCR sequences were observed very rarely, whereas some public TCRs were present in many individuals. In both the original and validation cohorts, the classifier was reported to diagnose cytomegalovirus status with high specificity and sensitivity. In a later analysis, 15,000 to 20,000 TCR beta sequences were associated with specific HLA alleles at a false discovery rate of 0.05. In this cohort, only TCR beta chains were sequenced, and detectable features were limited by the absence of alpha or paired-chain data. According to a later analysis, most CMV-associated TCR beta chains appeared to be HLA-restricted, and the HLA associations seemed to be driven largely by CMV exposure. The study gave a list of under 200 TCR beta chains associated with cytomegalovirus. Because counts were too low, 15 to 20 rarely observed V segments, including chromosome 9 orphons, were excluded from the earlier analysis of fewer than 650 of the donors. Immune exposure information for the cohort was limited to CMV serostatus. In a later analysis, HLA-associated TCR beta chains were found to be more clonally expanded and to have lower generation probabilities than equally common non-associated chains. Compared with the roughly 710-donor mean, donors in an Asian-associated ancestry cluster had fewer N-insertions in productive TCRs, according to a later genetic analysis. Linkage disequilibrium might explain the correlated functional status among segregating V segments, but an unknown experimental factor could not be ruled out. Assigning TCR associations to individual alleles was difficult when HLA alleles, especially DR and DQ, strongly co-occurred. According to a later analysis, TCR association rates differed among HLA loci, with DRB1 alleles showing the most associated TCRs and HLA-C alleles showing the fewest. In an earlier analysis of some 540 of the donors, most TCR beta V segments appeared in productive rearrangements about 90% or about 30% of the time, broadly matching IMGT annotations. It was suggested by the authors that the approach could potentially be generalized to other disease states and immunological phenotypes. A cluster of highly shared sequence variants was judged likely to be a technical artifact of the sequencing pipeline. A further reported finding was that TCR beta sequences accurately predicted the HLA-A and HLA-B alleles for most subjects in the first cohort. Because the 87-base-pair reads could not distinguish some IMGT-functional V segments, including TRBV6-2 and TRBV6-3, those segments were excluded. Because some donors lacked HLA typing at each locus, the association tests relied only on the typed subset. Sequencing depth was assumed to be roughly uniform across donors in the presence/absence analyses, though that assumption may not hold. In vitro tests confirmed that a few of the cytomegalovirus-associated TCR beta chains recognize cytomegalovirus antigens. V-gene and J-gene trimming of TCR beta chains was associated with a missense DCLRE1C variant in a later genetic analysis, and the association was replicated in an independent cohort.

At the junction V is shortened by 4 bases and J by 2 bases; bases outside the gene matches: 19. The germline V gene supplies CDR1 LGHNA and CDR2 YNFKEQ. From cysteine to phenylalanine, the CDR3 is 19 amino acids long. Only the CDR3 DNA stays, 57 bases, in frame from base 1. With respect to this clone: There is no known antigen for this receptor. Per-nucleotide qualities are absent, and no much larger clonotype sits a single base away.

Library preparation employed the immunoSEQ multiplex PCR assay. The multiplex PCR relied on a mix of 60 forward primers for TCR Vbeta segments and 13 reverse primers for TCR Jbeta segments. The CDR3 region of rearranged TCR beta genes was amplified from genomic DNA with a multiplex PCR assay. On the Illumina HiSeq System, the amplified TCR beta libraries were sequenced as 87-base-pair reads. For the original study's pipeline: A later analysis counted some 80 million unique TCR beta chains across the 640 or so repertoires, and some 11 million of these chains were shared by at least two donors. A nearest-neighbor algorithm error-corrected the raw reads and collapsed the reads into unique sequences, merging closely related sequences to remove PCR and sequencing errors. V, D and J gene segments were assigned by aligning CDR3 sequences to IMGT reference sequences. For a sequence to be retained, a match of at least six nucleotides to both a V gene segment and a J gene segment was required. Rearrangements were classified as productive when the CDR3 lacked stop codons and remained in frame with V and J, and all other rearrangements were classified as non-productive. CDR3 was defined according to IMGT convention as the region running from the second conserved V-encoded cysteine to the conserved J-encoded phenylalanine. The earlier analysis of 500 to 750 of the donors excluded any sequence lacking an unambiguous match to a single V gene segment. An earlier analysis of just under 600 of the donors called V segments functional above 56.7% productive rearrangements and segregating when the between-donor standard deviation exceeded 5%. A statistical classification framework was built for diagnosing cytomegalovirus status from the catalog of TCR beta chain sequences. In a later analysis, V and J genes were assigned by comparing TCR nucleotide sequences against IMGT/GENE-DB human TR gene sequences. Using the TCRdist pipeline, a later analysis assigned CDR3 sequences along with most-parsimonious VDJ recombination scenarios. In a later analysis, every TCR beta chain was defined by the combination of its CDR3 amino acid sequence and its V-gene family, and reads without a unique V-gene family were dropped. A later analysis removed several hundred highly shared, low-generation-probability nucleotide sequences to deal with suspected cross-contamination and a sequencing artifact. For each public chain, a later analysis derived a clonal expansion index from normalized ranks of inferred template counts within each repertoire. In a later analysis, generation probabilities were computed with a VDJ recombination model fitted to out-of-frame rearrangements, and the resulting probabilities were checked against IGoR. Hypergeometric tests were used in a later analysis to score TCR-TCR, TCR-HLA and TCR-CMV co-occurrence, with a repertoire-size bias correction applied to the TCR pairs. In a later analysis, false discovery rates were estimated by permuting HLA or CMV assignments 20 times. A later analysis grouped co-occurring TCRs with DBSCAN, adding TCRdist sequence similarity when clustering within HLA-allele-positive subsets. Co-occurrence clustering excluded repertoires with fewer than 30,000 or more than 120,000 public chains, plus five with anomalous nucleotide sharing. The clones in this table, taken by TCRdb from immuneACCESS, are in-frame only. Not every clone is retained; where verified, under half of the shortfall comes from an unresolved V gene, and the cause of the rest is unknown. Clone size and V and J calls were adopted from that table, with D and trimming inferred from the DNA. The sample data list some 170,000 clones, and roughly 80% of these were observed just once. The leading ten clones occupy 0.96% of the sample.

The cohort comprised fewer than 750 healthy bone marrow donors. At the time of sampling, all cohort members were nominally healthy, though unrecorded immune exposures were likely present. The donor was CMV seropositive and was included in the group of 250 to 300 seropositive cohort members. Every donor gave a peripheral blood sample, and the peripheral blood mononuclear cells from that sample were used for TCR beta sequencing. The Qiagen DNeasy Blood Extraction Kit was used to extract genomic DNA from the blood cell samples. The sequencing input was PBMCs. The chain links TRBV4-2 with TRBJ2-5, with TRBD2 matching 7 junction bases. This sequence originates from a girl aged 2 to 10 in good health and CMV-seropositive. The CDR3 reads CASSPSPSSGSHPQETQYF. The base sequence is TGTGCCAGCAGCCCGTCCCCTTCTAGCGGATCCCATCCTCAAGAGACCCAGTACTTC.